This T cell receptor beta chain was recovered during a study of blood T cell repertoires in COVID-19. Study information: Sites across the United States, Italy and Spain contributed samples from acute and convalescent COVID-19. The analysed material was cDNA or gDNA that came from T cells, B-cell-depleted T cells, or PBMCs.

Germline assignment: CDR1 LGHNT and CDR2 FRNRAP. The CDR3 extends over 16 amino acids. V dropped 4 bases and J dropped 3; count of bases not matched to a gene: 9. Original processing notes: Reference gene primers were amplified, and this amplification served to estimate nucleated cell counts. TCRdb's copy holds only in-frame clones and misses some; the assay was immunoSEQ multiplex PCR. D and trimming were read from the DNA, whereas the V and J calls and clone size are those reported in that table. The table shows about 280,000 clones, with roughly 86% occurring only once. The specimen was peripheral blood. V is TRBV12-5 and J is TRBJ2-3; 8 nucleotides match TRBD1. This TCR derives from a middle-aged man with active or convalescent COVID-19. CDR3 region: CASGSPGGADTDTQYF. The DNA for the CDR3 is TGTGCTAGTGGTTCCCCAGGGGGCGCCGATACAGATACGCAGTATTTT.